This TCR beta chain derives from a study of post-analysis software for immune sequencing data (dated by TCRdb to the mid-2010s). Regarding the research as a whole: The recorded disease courses included relapsing-remitting, secondary progressive and progressive-relapsing multiple sclerosis, and some patients had no subtype annotation. Patient repertoires were compared against about twelve previously published healthy control repertoires from donors aged about 6 to 28 years. A subset of samples was prepared in parallel using single-end sample barcoding, then pooled and co-amplified after Illumina adapter ligation.

TCR beta repertoires were profiled from peripheral blood of about a dozen young patients with multiple sclerosis to demonstrate the VDJtools post-analysis software. Multiple sclerosis patients were children and adolescents aged about 6 to 15 years. As concerns this clonotype: Its antigen remains unidentified. Base qualities are not recorded, but no much larger clone differs from it by a single base.

The research as a whole found: Multiple sclerosis patients had significantly lower normalized Chao1 diversity than controls, a result that suggests substantial peripheral T-cell clonal expansion. Four to six TRBV segments, including TRBV5-6, TRBV5-1 and TRBV20-1, were significantly more frequent in patients than controls. Direct clustering with F measure revealed strong co-clustering of samples prepared in the same batch, which led to a batch-effect correction. The multiple sclerosis patient group was slightly younger than the control group.

Based on the germline V gene, the CDR1 and CDR2 sequences are KGHSH and LQKENI. The CDR3 has 13 amino acids, counting the end cysteine and phenylalanine. Only the CDR3 portion is preserved as DNA: 39 bases, with reading frame beginning at the first base. The trim is 0 bases for V and 9 bases for J, with a gap of 11 bases between the germline ends. Library construction relied on PCR. TCRdb records Illumina HiSeq 2500 as the sequencer. To reduce PCR and sequencing biases, unique molecular identifiers were incorporated into the TCR beta cDNA libraries. Roughly 0.5 million cDNA molecules were obtained per 1 to 10 million input T cells, so each molecule approximated one T cell. The same protocol used for the earlier healthy control dataset was applied to prepare and sequence the patient libraries. Within a given batch, samples were prepared together, multiplexed and sequenced on the same HiSeq lane. For the original study's pipeline: MIGEC handled the raw barcoded reads, throwing out single-read molecular identifier groups before consensus assembly and CDR3 extraction. VDJtools was used for post-analysis of the clonotype tables, and diversity was normalized by down-sampling every dataset to the size of the smallest sample. In repertoire overlap clustering, CDR3 amino acid sequences, but not nucleotide sequences, were matched to correct batch-related cross-sample contamination. Through fastp at Q25 and MiXCR, TCRdb rebuilt clones from the public reads, retaining in-frame beta chains. Each entry is one CDR3 protein sequence, shown with its most common DNA and genes. The V and J calls reflect TCRdb's pipeline rather than the authors' work. For this sample there are about 460,000 distinct CDR3 sequences; around 40% appear just once. The ten top clones hold roughly an eighth of the sample.

This sequence was found in a girl between 10 and 17 years old with multiple sclerosis. Sequenced: blood. Recombination connected TRBV18 to TRBJ1-1; the D gene is not confidently resolved. The CDR3 protein is CASSPPSLNKAFF. The nucleotides are TGTGCCAGCTCACCACCTTCCCTTAATAAAGCTTTCTTT.